Shown below are 4 T cell receptor beta chains from a single sample sequenced in a study of blood T cell repertoires in COVID-19. Assay used: immunoSEQ multiplex PCR; TCRdb lists only in-frame clones, some missing. This sample carries roughly 260,000 clones, 87% of them seen once, and the ten largest clones take just under 6.5%. Sequencing was done on a sample of PBMCs or T cells enriched from blood (not recorded which). These receptors came from a woman aged 25 to 39 with acute COVID-19.

The V and J genes are TRBV2 and TRBJ2-2; 13 nucleotides agree with TRBD2. CDR1 and CDR2 from the germline V gene are SNHLY and FYNNEI. The V and J ends lost 10 bases and 6 bases, in that order; junction bases with no gene match: 5. The CDR3 contains 14 residues. In DNA, the CDR3 is TGTGCCACCAAGACTAGCGGGGGGCCCGGGGAGCTGTTTTTT. Its protein is CATKTSGGPGELFF.

The V and J genes are TRBV29-1 and TRBJ2-5, with TRBD2 matching over 8 bases. CDR3 length: 14 amino acids. J lost 1 base, V lost 4 bases, and 5 bases had no gene match. Germline CDR1 and CDR2: SQVTM and ANQGSEA. The CDR3 coding sequence is TGCAGCGTTGCCGGGAGGGGGGCCCAAGAGACCCAGTACTTC. Encoded protein: CSVAGRGAQETQYF.

The chain uses TRBV4-1 and TRBJ1-6, with 7 bases aligning to TRBD1. This CDR3 is 14 amino acids long. J lost 10 bases, V lost 5 bases, and 8 bases had no gene match. Looked up from germline, CDR1 is MGHRA and CDR2 is YSYEKL. CDR3 residues: CASSVTGVGSPLHF. The CDR3 DNA reads as TGCGCCAGCAGCGTAACAGGGGTCGGGTCACCCCTCCACTTT.

CDR3 residues: CASSLGVVNTEAFF. In DNA form, the CDR3 reads TGTGCCAGCAGCCTAGGGGTCGTGAACACTGAAGCTTTCTTT. The chain employs TRBV2 and TRBJ1-1, with D possibly TRBD1 on 5 matching bases. CDR1 and CDR2 from the germline V gene are SNHLY and FYNNEI. Trimming stripped 6 bases from V and 0 bases from J, with 11 bases between. CDR3 size: 14 residues.